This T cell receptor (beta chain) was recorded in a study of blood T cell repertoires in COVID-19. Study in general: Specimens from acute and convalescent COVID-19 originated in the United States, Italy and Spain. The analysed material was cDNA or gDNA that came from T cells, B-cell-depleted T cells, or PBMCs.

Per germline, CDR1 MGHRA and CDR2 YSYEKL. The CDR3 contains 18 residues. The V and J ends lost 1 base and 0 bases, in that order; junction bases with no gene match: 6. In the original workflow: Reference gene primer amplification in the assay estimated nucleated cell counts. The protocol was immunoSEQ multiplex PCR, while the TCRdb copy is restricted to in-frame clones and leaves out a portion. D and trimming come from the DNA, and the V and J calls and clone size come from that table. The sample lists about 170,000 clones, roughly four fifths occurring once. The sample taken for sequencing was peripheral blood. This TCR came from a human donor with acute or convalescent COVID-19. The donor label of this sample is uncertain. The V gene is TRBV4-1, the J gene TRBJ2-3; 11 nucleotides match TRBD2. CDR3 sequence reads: CASSQVASGGISTDTQYF. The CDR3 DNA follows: TGCGCCAGCAGCCAAGTGGCTAGCGGGGGGATTAGCACAGATACGCAGTATTTT.